This TCR beta chain came from a study of a mutant IDH1 vaccine in newly diagnosed glioma. Whole-study context: Patients underwent eight vaccinations, which took place in weeks 1, 3, 5, 7, 11, 15, 19 and 23.

Time point indicated: week 5, during vaccination. All doses held 300 ug of mutant IDH1 20-mer peptide, with topical imiquimod. This table comes from immunoSEQ multiplex PCR, and its TCRdb copy is limited to in-frame clones, with some not included. The sample shows 60,000 or so clones, approximately 82% of them seen only once. CDR1 and CDR2 from the germline V gene are MGHDK and SYGVNS. This CDR3 contains 14 residues. J was trimmed by 5 bases and V by 9 bases; bases with no gene match: 8. Turning to this clone: Antigen: not known.

The source is a woman between 18 and 29 years old with glioma. Some clones in this sample may be carry-over from other donors' samples. Material: PBMCs, obtained from a glioma patient whose treatment included an IDH1 peptide vaccine. The chain combines TRBV25-1 with TRBJ2-3, with 10 bases matching TRBD2. For the CDR3, the DNA is TGTGCCAGTACCTCTAGCGGGAGAAGAGATACGCAGTATTTT. Translated, it gives CASTSSGRRDTQYF.